The entry below gives a single T cell receptor beta chain sequence along with its context. The antigen is unknown. The V segment lost 2 bases and the J segment 9 bases; nucleotides outside the gene matches: 10. This CDR3 spans 16 amino acids. Germline CDR1 and CDR2: SGHVS and FNYEAQ. This specimen belongs to a study of a mutant IDH1 vaccine in newly diagnosed glioma. Whole-study context: Scheduled for weeks 1, 3, 5, 7, 11, 15, 19 and 23, eight vaccinations were given to patients. Most patients had received both radiotherapy and temozolomide, the prior options being radiotherapy, temozolomide, or both.

Time point: week 11, during vaccination. The investigators gave 300 ug of mutant IDH1 20-mer peptide in each vaccine dose, together with topical imiquimod. Clones were read by immunoSEQ multiplex PCR, and TCRdb kept only the in-frame ones, dropping some. The table has about 21,000 clones, under 90% seen once. This chain uses TRBV7-6 with TRBJ1-6; 7 bases agree with TRBD1. This clonotype originated in a woman in her thirties or forties with glioma. Sequencing was performed on PBMCs, taken from a glioma patient whose treatment included an IDH1 peptide vaccine. The CDR3 nucleotides read TGTGCCAGCAGCTTACAGGGGGTAGTTAGAAGTTCACCCCTCCACTTT. Translated, it gives CASSLQGVVRSSPLHF.